These 9 T cell receptor beta chains came from one sample sequenced in a study of response to subunit inactivated influenza vaccine. A single record per CDR3 protein comes from TCRdb applying MiXCR to the RT-PCR reads. The data show roughly 700,000 distinct CDR3 sequences, 15% to 19% seen once. This material consisted of PBMCs from blood, taken roughly 13 days after vaccination. Receptors were obtained from a man in his forties or fifties who received an inactivated influenza vaccine.

This clonotype was seen ten or more times. This chain connects TRBV29-1 to TRBJ2-1; D might be TRBD1 (5 bases). The germline gives CDR1 SQVTM, CDR2 ANQGSEA. This CDR3 has 11 amino acids. Trimming took off 4 bases at V and 7 bases at J, with 8 bases between the two ends. Written as DNA, the CDR3 is TGCAGCGTTGGGGGCCAAAATGAGCAGTTCTTC. Its protein is CSVGGQNEQFF.

This sequence joins TRBV9 and TRBJ2-3, with 9 positions matching TRBD2. The CDR3 sequence is 16 residues long. CDR1 is SGDLS, CDR2 YYNGEE, per germline. The trim removed 0 bases at V and 6 bases at J, leaving 8 bases unmatched. CDR3 amino acids: CASSVGASGTIDTQYF. The CDR3 bases are TGTGCCAGCAGCGTAGGGGCTAGCGGGACGATCGATACGCAGTATTTT.

This clonotype was counted at least ten times. In DNA, the CDR3 is TGTGCCAGCAGCCATCGGGATAATGAAAAACTGTTTTTT. Its protein is CASSHRDNEKLFF. The chain employs TRBV5-6 and TRBJ1-4; no firm D call. The V gene lost 4 bases and the J gene lost 4 bases, with 8 bases spanning the gap. CDR1 and CDR2 (germline): SGHDT, YYEEEE. The CDR3 spans 13 residues.

This clonotype was counted a single time. V usage is TRBV5-6 and J usage is TRBJ2-2; tentatively, D is TRBD2 (6 bases). V shed 4 bases and J shed 7 bases, with 17 bases lying between them. CDR1 is SGHDT, CDR2 YYEEEE, per germline. The CDR3 loop spans 15 amino acids. Here the CDR3 DNA reads TGTGCCAGCAGCCCGGGACCCTCGGAGGGCGGGGAGCTGTTTTTT. This sequence encodes CASSPGPSEGGELFF.

V gene TRBV5-1 combines with J gene TRBJ2-1; D ambiguous. V was clipped by 4 bases and J by 10 bases, with 12 bases between them. The germline V gene has CDR1 SGHRS and CDR2 YFSETQ. This CDR3 comprises 12 residues. CDR3 coding DNA: TGCGCCAGCAGCCCCGCCGCGCGGGAGCAGTTCTTC. Its protein product is CASSPAAREQFF.

This clonotype turned up a few times. The chain has TRBV7-6 and TRBJ2-1; D uncertain. Germline V CDR1 and CDR2: SGHVS, FNYEAQ. This CDR3 comprises 19 residues. The V and J ends lost 0 bases and 9 bases respectively, with 27 bases between them. DNA of the CDR3: TGTGCCAGCAGCTTAGCGCCCTGGCGCGAAAAGGGTGGTCACGGTGAGCAGTTCTTC. Residues: CASSLAPWREKGGHGEQFF.

This chain joins TRBV10-3 and TRBJ2-1; TRBD1 agrees at 7 bases. The CDR3 sequence is 14 residues long. CDR1 and CDR2 (germline): ENHRY, SYGVKD. J lost 5 bases, V lost 6 bases, and 7 bases had no gene match. CDR3 region: CAIRPGTENNEQFF. The CDR3 DNA follows: TGTGCCATCAGGCCCGGGACAGAAAACAATGAGCAGTTCTTC.

This clonotype was observed at least ten times. J is TRBJ2-3 and V is TRBV12-3 or TRBV12-4; D perhaps matches TRBD2 (5 bases). V was clipped by 1 base and J by 6 bases, with 14 bases between them. CDR3 length equals 15 residues. DNA of the CDR3: TGTGCCAGCAGTTTAGACGGGAAAAAGAGTGATACGCAGTATTTT. Translating gives CASSLDGKKSDTQYF.

The V gene is TRBV4-3, the J gene TRBJ2-7; 13 bases align to TRBD2. The V gene end was trimmed by 4 bases and the J gene end by 4 bases; junction bases not matched to a gene: 4. Germline-derived CDR1 and CDR2 are LGHNA and YSLEER. This CDR3 spans 15 amino acids. The CDR3 bases are TGCGCCAGCAGCCGAGGGACTAGCGGGATGTACGAGCAGTACTTC. Protein sequence: CASSRGTSGMYEQYF.